Each of the 27 T cell receptor beta chains below was sequenced from the same sample in a study of metastatic and nonmetastatic thyroid tumors. From the PCR reads, TCRdb re-called clones with MiXCR. The table lists 15,000 to 20,000 clones, roughly 22% of them singletons. Every patient was untreated before thyroid surgery. The sample was adjacent normal tissue. The source of these receptors is a female donor with papillary thyroid cancer or a benign thyroid nodule (not recorded which). Some clones in this sample may be carry-over from other donors' samples.

This chain links TRBV11-2 with TRBJ2-7; 7 nucleotides align to TRBD2. There are 19 residues in the CDR3. The V gene end was trimmed by 0 bases and the J gene end by 3 bases; junction bases not matched to a gene: 17. CDR1 is SGHAT, CDR2 FQNNGV, per germline. CDR3 in DNA: TGTGCCAGCAGCTTAGATCGGGCAGGTACGGGACTACTTCACTACGAGCAGTACTTC. It yields the protein CASSLDRAGTGLLHYEQYF.

This clone was observed a handful of times. V and J are TRBV15 and TRBJ2-3; 9 nucleotides align to TRBD1. J gave up 6 bases and V 8 bases, and 6 bases lay outside the gene matches. Germline V gives CDR1 LNHNV, CDR2 YYDKDF (reference sequence). This CDR3 has 13 residues. The chain's CDR3 is CATARDRVDTQYF. As DNA, the CDR3 is TGTGCCACCGCCCGGGACAGGGTGGATACGCAGTATTTT.

The rearrangement joins TRBV6-5 to TRBJ1-2; D gene uncertain. This CDR3 spans 13 amino acids. Trimming left V 7 bases short and J 7 bases short, with 16 bases between. CDR1 and CDR2 (germline): MNHEY, SVGAGI. The CDR3 region is CASIIQQDTGYTF. The CDR3 region has the DNA TGTGCCAGCATTATCCAGCAGGATACTGGCTACACCTTC.

J is TRBJ2-3 and V is TRBV20-1, with TRBD2 matching 8 bases. Germline CDR1 is DFQATT and CDR2 is SNEGSKA (reference sequence). The V and J ends lost 4 bases and 0 bases, in that order; junction bases with no gene match: 3. CDR3 size: 14 residues. The CDR3 loop is CSAMSGSSTDTQYF. For the CDR3, the DNA is TGCAGTGCTATGAGCGGGAGTAGCACAGATACGCAGTATTTT.

This clone was counted a few times. The chain combines TRBV20-1 with TRBJ1-3, with 11 bases that match TRBD1. V gave up 3 bases and J gave up 7 bases; unmatched junction bases: 5. The V gene's germline CDR1 is DFQATT and CDR2 SNEGSKA (reference sequence). The CDR3 contains 14 residues. Here the CDR3 reads CSASLDRGQNTIYF. For the CDR3, the DNA is TGCAGTGCTAGCCTGGACAGGGGGCAGAACACCATATATTTT.

The chain carries TRBV4-2 and TRBJ2-1; D is undetermined. CDR3 length: 11 amino acids. Germline V gene lookup returns CDR1 LGHNA and CDR2 YNFKEQ. Trimming shortened V by 4 bases and J by 7 bases, and 5 bases separated the two germline ends. The CDR3 coding sequence is TGTGCCAGCAGCCTAGGGAATGAGCAGTTCTTC. Residues: CASSLGNEQFF.

The rearrangement joins TRBV25-1 to TRBJ2-3; D is perhaps TRBD1 (5 bases). CDR1 MGHDK and CDR2 SYGVNS come from the germline V gene. CDR3 length: 15 amino acids. Trimming took 3 bases from V and 3 from J, leaving 13 bases between them. CDR3 in amino acids: CASSDRAGRTDTQYF. The CDR3 DNA is TGTGCCAGCAGTGACAGGGCAGGACGTACAGATACGCAGTATTTT.

This chain links TRBV2 with TRBJ1-6, with 7 bases lining up with TRBD1. This CDR3 contains 14 residues. Germline V gene sequence: CDR1 SNHLY, CDR2 FYNNEI. J lost 6 bases, V lost 6 bases, and 5 bases had no gene match. The CDR3 is CASRVTGSNSPLHF. DNA for the CDR3: TGTGCCAGCAGGGTGACAGGGTCTAATTCACCCCTCCACTTT.

This clone was seen only a few times. The gene calls are TRBV9 and TRBJ1-6; TRBD1 matches at 8 bases. Germline lookup yields CDR1 SGDLS and CDR2 YYNGEE. The CDR3 runs 14 residues. V dropped 4 bases and J dropped 12; count of bases not matched to a gene: 9. The CDR3 spells CASSTALQGGPLHF. The CDR3 coding sequence is TGTGCCAGCAGCACAGCGTTACAGGGGGGACCCCTCCACTTT.

V and J are TRBV3-1 and TRBJ2-3; the D gene could be TRBD1 or TRBD2 (5 bases each). The germline V gene has CDR1 LGHDT and CDR2 YNNKEL (reference sequence). Between the trimmed V and J ends, which lost 5 bases and 1 base, there was a span of 16 bases. This CDR3 has 16 amino acids. Here the CDR3 DNA reads TGTGCCAGCAGCGCCCTCTTTGGGGACGGCACAGATACGCAGTATTTT. Translation gives CASSALFGDGTDTQYF.

This clone was counted a few times. The V gene is TRBV6-1, the J gene TRBJ1-6; no firm D call. Between the trimmed V and J ends, which lost 6 bases and 9 bases, there was a span of 6 bases. CDR1 MNHNS and CDR2 SASEGT come from the germline V gene. The CDR3 loop spans 11 amino acids. CDR3 in DNA: TGTGCCAGCAGCTCAGGTTCACCCCTCCACTTT. Its protein product is CASSSGSPLHF.

This clone was detected only once. Other DNA sequences in the same sample also yield this CDR3. The V and J genes are TRBV11-2 and TRBJ2-2; 7 nucleotides align to TRBD2. Germline V gene sequence: CDR1 SGHAT, CDR2 FQNNGV. With 1 base clipped from V and 2 bases from J, the junction kept 4 bases outside the gene matches. The CDR3 contains 16 residues. CDR3 nucleotides: TGTGCCAGCAGCTTAGTTGCGGGAGCTAACACCGGGGAGCTGTTTTTT. It yields the protein CASSLVAGANTGELFF.

The genes are TRBV11-3 and TRBJ2-1; no clear D. Germline V gene data show CDR1 as SGHNT and CDR2 as YENEEA. The V and J ends lost 1 base and 4 bases respectively, with 11 bases between them. This CDR3 is built from 15 residues. The CDR3 sequence: CASSLGPSRYNEQFF. The CDR3 DNA sequence: TGTGCCAGCAGCTTAGGTCCCAGCAGATACAATGAGCAGTTCTTC.

This clone turned up a few times. CDR3 loop: CASSLAYEQYF. The CDR3 nucleotides are TGTGCCAGCAGTTTAGCCTACGAGCAGTACTTC. This sequence joins TRBV28 and TRBJ2-7; the D is unclear. In germline, CDR1 is MDHEN, CDR2 SYDVKM. The CDR3 totals 11 residues. The germline V and J ends were trimmed by 2 bases and 2 bases, with 1 base remaining between them.

V gene TRBV10-3 combines with J gene TRBJ1-2; TRBD1 is a possible D gene (6 bases). V shed 8 bases and J shed 6 bases, with 16 bases lying between them. This CDR3 comprises 13 residues. Germline V lookup: CDR1 ENHRY, CDR2 SYGVKD. The CDR3: CAIGQTGTDGYTF. The CDR3 nucleotides read TGTGCCATCGGGCAGACAGGTACGGATGGCTACACCTTC.

This clone was seen more than once but under ten times. The chain employs TRBV6-5 and TRBJ2-6; 7 bases map to TRBD1. The CDR3 totals 18 residues. The ends lost 7 bases at V and 0 bases at J; junction bases unmatched: 12. CDR1 MNHEY and CDR2 SVGAGI come from the germline V gene. Here the CDR3 DNA reads TGTGCCAGCACCGTACAGGGGATGTTTGACTCTGGGGCCAACGTCCTGACTTTC. Its protein is CASTVQGMFDSGANVLTF.

A few counts support this clone. The V gene is TRBV6-6, the J gene TRBJ1-1, with TRBD1 as a possible D gene (5 bases). Trimming pared 0 bases from V and 4 bases from J, leaving 18 bases between. The CDR3 sequence is 17 residues long. Germline V lookup: CDR1 MNHNY, CDR2 SVGAGI (reference sequence). In nucleotides, the CDR3 is TGTGCCAGCAGTTACTCGGTTTGGGGCTTGAGTGGCACTGAAGCTTTCTTT. Translation: CASSYSVWGLSGTEAFF.

Points on this clone: An end of the junction differs from the germline gene, which may be a read error. The rearrangement links TRBV20-1 to TRBJ2-5; D possibly uses TRBD1 or TRBD2 (5 bases each). CDR1 and CDR2 (germline): DFQATT, SNEGSKA (reference sequence). The CDR3 totals 13 residues. The CDR3: CSARPSGQGTRYF. The CDR3 DNA follows: TGCAGTGCTAGACCTTCAGGACAAGGGACCCGGTACTTC.

The chain combines TRBV20-1 with TRBJ2-2; TRBD2 agrees at 10 bases. Trimming took 1 base from V and 3 from J; bases not matched to a gene: 2. CDR1 is DFQATT and CDR2 is SNEGSKA in the germline V gene (reference sequence). This CDR3 is built from 15 residues. CDR3 residues: CSARVAGGYTGELFF. The DNA for the CDR3 is TGCAGTGCTAGAGTAGCGGGAGGCTACACCGGGGAGCTGTTTTTT.

This clone was seen at least ten times. The V and J genes are TRBV12-3 or TRBV12-4 and TRBJ2-1, with 10 bases lining up with TRBD2. Trimming took 5 bases from V and 6 from J; bases not matched to a gene: 4. This CDR3 region has 14 residues. The CDR3 coding sequence is TGTGCCAGCAGTAAGCGGGGGGGCGTCAATGAGCAGTTCTTC. This encodes CASSKRGGVNEQFF.

This clone was recorded once. The chain couples TRBV5-8 to TRBJ1-1, with no clear D. The CDR3 consists of 14 residues. Germline lookup yields CDR1 SGHTS and CDR2 YDEGEE. Deletions cut 0 bases from V and 3 bases from J, with 9 bases between. CDR3: CASSLVRFHTEAFF. In DNA, the CDR3 is TGTGCCAGCAGCTTGGTCCGATTTCACACTGAAGCTTTCTTT.

This clone has only a few counts. The chain combines TRBV12-3 or TRBV12-4 with TRBJ1-2, with 11 positions matching TRBD1. The CDR3 consists of 12 residues. After removal of 8 bases from V and 8 bases from J, the junction contained 4 bases not matched to a gene. The CDR3 coding sequence is TGTGCCAGCGGGGGGACAGGGGGAGGCTACACCTTC. It translates to CASGGTGGGYTF.

The chain employs TRBV5-1 and TRBJ2-1; 11 positions agree with TRBD2. The CDR3 covers 15 residues. V shed 4 bases and J 6 bases; nucleotides not matched to a gene: 6. The germline gives CDR1 SGHRS, CDR2 YFSETQ. This CDR3 is CASSVTSGDSNEQFF. CDR3 DNA sequence: TGCGCCAGCAGCGTGACTAGCGGGGATTCCAATGAGCAGTTCTTC.

This clone was observed a few times. The V gene is TRBV6-1, the J gene TRBJ2-5; tentatively, D is TRBD1 or TRBD2 (6 bases each). V shed 5 bases and J shed 2 bases, with 15 bases lying between them. The CDR3 consists of 15 residues. Germline CDR1 MNHNS, CDR2 SASEGT. The CDR3 sequence: CASSRSRGTQETQYF. CDR3 sequence (DNA): TGTGCCAGCAGTAGATCCCGGGGGACACAAGAGACCCAGTACTTC.

About this clone itself: With a much larger clone just one base away, this may be a read error. V is TRBV30 and J is TRBJ1-1, with TRBD1 identical over 8 bases. Per germline, CDR1 GTSNPN and CDR2 SVGIG (reference sequence). This CDR3 comprises 14 residues. The CDR3: CAWRRTGRNTGAFF. The CDR3 DNA reads TGTGCCTGGAGGAGGACAGGGAGGAACACTGGAGCTTTCTTT.

A single count supports this clone. J is TRBJ2-1 and V is TRBV5-1; 7 bases are shared with TRBD2. CDR3 length equals 14 residues. Germline V gene data show CDR1 as SGHRS and CDR2 as YFSETQ. J was trimmed by 9 bases and V by 0 bases; bases with no gene match: 6. The CDR3 here is CASSLGTSASEQFF. The CDR3 DNA sequence: TGCGCCAGCAGCTTGGGTACTAGCGCTAGTGAGCAGTTCTTC. Together with reference TRBV5-1 and TRBJ2-1, the CDR3 gives the full variable domain: KAGVTQTPRYLIKTRGQQVTLSCSPISGHRSVSWYQQTPGQGLQFLFEYFSETQRNKGNFPGRFSGRQFSNSRSEMNVSTLELGDSALYLCASSLGTSASEQFFGPGTRLTVL.

The rearrangement uses TRBV5-5 and TRBJ1-5; the D is unclear. Germline V gives CDR1 SGHKS, CDR2 YYEKEE (reference sequence). There are 16 residues in the CDR3. Trimming cost V 0 bases and J 0 bases, with 10 bases left between them. The CDR3 DNA follows: TGTGCCAGCAGCTTGGCCGGCGGGGATAGCAATCAGCCCCAGCATTTT. This gives the protein CASSLAGGDSNQPQHF.